These 28 T cell receptor beta chains were sequenced from one sample in a study of prognosis after radiotherapy for stage I lung cancer listed by TCRdb under 2021. The instrument given in TCRdb is Illumina HiSeq 3000. Two rounds of multiplex PCR were performed to amplify the TCR beta CDR3 region from genomic DNA. In the first round of PCR, primers specific to each TRBV and TRBJ gene were used, and the primer sequences are filed in Chinese patent CN105087789A. The public reads were run again by TCRdb, first through fastp at Q25 and then through MiXCR, and only productive beta chains were kept. Merged by CDR3 protein, the rows form single entries marked with the most common genes and DNA. This sample comprises over 10,000 distinct CDR3 sequences, less than 50% of them detected only once. The ten biggest clones cover roughly a quarter of the sample. Sequenced here: PBMCs, sampled before or after stereotactic body radiation therapy (not recorded which). The receptors originated from a donor of 50 years or more with non-small cell lung cancer.

Ten or more counts support this clonotype. CDR3 region: CASSQRDRRLSVTQYF. CDR3 nucleotides: TGTGCCAGTAGTCAAAGGGACAGGAGGCTTTCCGTTACGCAGTATTTT. This chain joins TRBV19 and TRBJ2-3; 8 positions agree with TRBD1. The length of the CDR3 is 16 residues. V was pared by 5 bases and J by 8 bases, with 15 bases of the junction left unmatched. Germline V gene sequence: CDR1 LNHDA, CDR2 SQIVND (reference sequence).

Of note for this clonotype: The junction and the germline gene differ at one end; a read error may be behind it. The chain uses TRBV5-1 and TRBJ1-6; no firm D call. CDR3 length: 13 amino acids. CDR1 and CDR2 from the germline V gene are SGHRS and YFSETQ. The DNA for the CDR3 is TGCGCCAGCAGCCTCGAATATAATTCACCCCTCCAATTT. Protein product: CASSLEYNSPLQF. Using reference TRBV5-1 and TRBJ1-6 for the parts outside the CDR3, the full variable domain is KAGVTQTPRYLIKTRGQQVTLSCSPISGHRSVSWYQQTPGQGLQFLFEYFSETQRNKGNFPGRFSGRQFSNSRSEMNVSTLELGDSALYLCASSLEYNSPLQFGNGTRLTVT.

The chain employs TRBV6-5 and TRBJ1-6; tentative D call: TRBD1 (6 bases). The CDR3 extends over 17 amino acids. Trimming pared 7 bases from V and 0 bases from J, leaving 16 bases between. Germline V CDR1 and CDR2: MNHEY, SVGAGI. The CDR3 DNA is TGTGCCAGCACCTACAGGGCGTGGGTCTCCTATAATTCACCCCTCCACTTT. Translating gives CASTYRAWVSYNSPLHF.

About this clonotype itself: A far larger clone lies a single base away; this is likely a read error. The gene calls are TRBV6-1 and TRBJ2-7; D gene uncertain. The J call may not be correct, given that the DNA end is closer to TRBJ2-1. From germline, CDR1 is MNHNS and CDR2 SASEGT. This CDR3 has 16 residues. The chain's CDR3 is CASTVWGLGSYNEQFF. The CDR3, as DNA: TGTGCCAGCACTGTATGGGGATTAGGCTCCTACAATGAGCAGTTCTTC.

By proportion, this clonotype is medium-sized (0.01 to 0.1%). The rearrangement uses TRBV27 and TRBJ2-1; unclear D gene. The CDR3 is 15 residues long. CDR1 is MNHEY and CDR2 is SMNVEV in the germline V gene (reference sequence). With 10 bases removed from V and 0 bases from J, the gap between germline ends came to 16 bases. CDR3 sequence reads: CATRGSGTSYNEQFF. The DNA of the CDR3 is TGTGCCACCCGAGGTTCGGGTACCTCCTACAATGAGCAGTTCTTC.

This clonotype has a count of ten or more. This chain links TRBV24-1 with TRBJ2-2, with 8 nucleotides matching TRBD1. This CDR3 comprises 15 residues. Germline V CDR1 and CDR2: KGHDR, SFDVKD. V dropped 3 bases and J dropped 3; count of bases not matched to a gene: 2. CDR3 DNA sequence: TGTGCCACCAGTGATACGGACAGGGACACCGGGGAGCTGTTTTTT. This codes for CATSDTDRDTGELFF.

This clonotype was recorded many times. This sequence joins TRBV5-6 and TRBJ2-5; weak D call: TRBD1 (7 bases). Looked up from germline, CDR1 is SGHDT and CDR2 is YYEEEE. This CDR3 region has 14 residues. The V and J ends lost 4 bases and 4 bases respectively, with 14 bases between them. The chain's CDR3 is CASSLTGTPETQYF. The DNA of the CDR3 is TGTGCCAGCAGCCTGACAGGGACTCCAGAGACCCAGTACTTC. Full variable domain (rest looked up from reference TRBV5-6 and TRBJ2-5): DAGVTQSPTHLIKTRGQQVTLRCSPKSGHDTVSWYQQALGQGPQFIFQYYEEEERQRGNFPDRFSGHQFPNYSSELNVNALLLGDSALYLCASSLTGTPETQYFGPGTRLLVL.

To note about this clonotype: A much larger clone is a single base away; this may be a read error. The gene calls are TRBV5-4 and TRBJ1-3; 7 bases line up with TRBD1. CDR3 length: 18 residues. Trimming took 6 bases from V and 0 from J; bases not matched to a gene: 15. CDR1 SGHNT and CDR2 YYREEE come from the germline V gene (reference sequence). CDR3 sequence (DNA): TGTGCCAGCACCGGAAGCCTGGACAGGTCGTTCTCTGGAAACACCATATATTTT. Translation gives CASTGSLDRSFSGNTIYF.

This chain uses TRBV12-3 or TRBV12-4 with TRBJ2-1; 10 nucleotides line up with TRBD2. CDR3 size: 18 residues. J gave up 4 bases and V 9 bases, and 18 bases lay outside the gene matches. CDR3 loop: CASLWQLASGSRYNEQFF. Here the CDR3 DNA reads TGTGCCAGTTTATGGCAGCTGGCTAGCGGGAGTCGGTACAATGAGCAGTTCTTC.

On this clonotype: The junction does not match germline at one end; this may be a read error. Here the CDR3 reads CACSLGVESSGKTIYF. The CDR3, as DNA: TGTGCCTGCAGTTTAGGGGTGGAGAGCTCTGGAAAAACCATATATTTT. V gene TRBV12-3 or TRBV12-4 combines with J gene TRBJ1-3, with D possibly matching TRBD1 (5 bases). This CDR3 spans 16 amino acids.

There are many counts of this clonotype. V gene TRBV7-8 combines with J gene TRBJ1-5; 8 bases match TRBD1. CDR1 and CDR2 from the germline V gene are SGHVS and FQNEAQ. Trimming cost V 5 bases and J 1 base; bases outside gene matches: 4. The CDR3 runs to 15 residues. CDR3 nucleotide sequence: TGTGCCAGCAGCCCTGACAGGGGCAGCAATCAGCCCCAGCATTTT. It encodes CASSPDRGSNQPQHF.

By its share, this clonotype is medium-sized. DNA for the CDR3: TGTGCCAGCAGTTACTCCCAGCTCTACGAGCAGTACTTC. Protein sequence: CASSYSQLYEQYF. V gene TRBV6-5 combines with J gene TRBJ2-7; no definite D call. The V end was cut by 0 bases, the J end by 3 bases, with 6 bases between. The germline CDR1 and CDR2 sequences are MNHEY and SVGAGI. The CDR3 contains 13 residues.

By frequency in the sample, this clonotype is medium-sized. This chain joins TRBV11-2 and TRBJ1-1; D not certain. This CDR3 has 11 amino acids. V was shortened by 5 bases and J by 4 bases, with 5 bases between the two germline ends. Germline V gives CDR1 SGHAT, CDR2 FQNNGV. The CDR3 DNA sequence: TGTGCCAGCAGCCCTTTCACTGAAGCTTTCTTT. It yields the protein CASSPFTEAFF.

Only one count was recorded for this clonotype. V and J are TRBV20-1 and TRBJ2-6; 7 bases align to TRBD1. The CDR3 runs to 17 residues. Germline V gene sequence: CDR1 DFQATT, CDR2 SNEGSKA (reference sequence). V shed 0 bases and J 2 bases; nucleotides not matched to a gene: 7. This CDR3 reads CSARDPAQGAGANVLTF. The CDR3 coding sequence is TGCAGTGCTAGAGATCCTGCCCAGGGGGCTGGGGCCAACGTCCTGACTTTC.

This clonotype rates as medium-sized. V usage is TRBV4-1 and J usage is TRBJ1-4; maybe TRBD1 (6 bases). The CDR3 has 17 residues. Germline CDR1 reads MGHRA; CDR2 reads YSYEKL. Trimming removed 1 base from V and 5 bases from J, with 17 bases in between. CDR3 in amino acids: CASSQALVRTENEKLFF. The CDR3 DNA reads as TGCGCCAGCAGCCAAGCCCTGGTTCGGACAGAGAATGAAAAACTGTTTTTT.

The chain couples TRBV7-9 to TRBJ2-3, with no clear D. The germline V gene has CDR1 SEHNR and CDR2 FQNEAQ (reference sequence). The CDR3 is 13 residues long. With 4 bases removed from V and 6 bases from J, the gap between germline ends came to 11 bases. CDR3 residues: CASSSQLSDTQYF. CDR3 nucleotides: TGTGCCAGCAGCTCCCAATTATCGGATACGCAGTATTTT.

The chain employs TRBV5-6 and TRBJ1-1, with D tentatively TRBD1 (5 bases). CDR1 is SGHDT, CDR2 YYEEEE, per germline. The CDR3 spans 16 residues. Trimming removed 4 bases from V and 7 bases from J, with 23 bases in between. The CDR3 DNA follows: TGTGCCAGCAGCGGTCCGGACATTCCCGAGGCCCGTGAAGCTTTCTTT. Its translation is CASSGPDIPEAREAFF.

This clonotype was seen at least ten times. CDR3 nucleotides: TGCAGTGCTAGACAGGCAAACACTGAAGCTTTCTTT. Protein product: CSARQANTEAFF. The chain links TRBV20-1 to TRBJ1-1; D is unclear. Per the germline V gene, CDR1 is DFQATT and CDR2 is SNEGSKA (reference sequence). V lost 2 bases to trimming and J lost 2 bases, with 6 bases between them. The CDR3 sequence is 12 residues long.

This clonotype is medium-sized (0.01 to 0.1%) in the sample. V and J are TRBV2 and TRBJ2-1; 13 nucleotides line up with TRBD2. This CDR3 contains 15 residues. Germline V lookup: CDR1 SNHLY, CDR2 FYNNEI. The trim removed 6 bases at V and 6 bases at J, leaving 5 bases unmatched. CDR3 in amino acids: CASRTTSGRRNEQFF. CDR3 nucleotides: TGTGCCAGCAGGACGACTAGCGGGAGGCGCAATGAGCAGTTCTTC.

The CDR3 DNA is TGTGCCAGCTCACCACCAGGGGCAGATACGCAGTATTTT. It is translated as CASSPPGADTQYF. This sequence joins TRBV18 and TRBJ2-3, with D tentatively TRBD1 (5 bases). Germline CDR1 and CDR2: KGHSH and LQKENI. This CDR3 region has 13 residues. The V and J ends lost 0 bases and 4 bases respectively, with 5 bases between them.

This clonotype was counted ten times or more. The chain employs TRBV20-1 and TRBJ2-2; D remains unclear. This CDR3 has 14 residues. V lost 1 base to trimming and J lost 6 bases, with 12 bases between them. CDR1 DFQATT and CDR2 SNEGSKA come from the germline V gene (reference sequence). CDR3 in amino acids: CSARGWQSAGELFF. The CDR3 DNA follows: TGCAGTGCTAGAGGTTGGCAGAGCGCCGGGGAGCTGTTTTTT.

This clonotype is classed as medium-sized. The J gene is TRBJ2-6, the V gene TRBV7-2; D is perhaps TRBD2 (5 bases). Trimming removed 3 bases at V and 4 bases at J, with 16 bases between. In germline, CDR1 is SGHTA, CDR2 FQGNSA. The CDR3 has 17 amino acids. The CDR3 nucleotides are TGTGCCAGCAGCTTGTTGGGGAGTTCTCGAGGGGCCAACGTCCTGACTTTC. Translating gives CASSLLGSSRGANVLTF.

By frequency in the sample, this clonotype is medium-sized. V and J are TRBV27 and TRBJ2-5; 7 bases align to TRBD1. CDR1 MNHEY and CDR2 SMNVEV come from the germline V gene (reference sequence). The CDR3 extends over 17 amino acids. The V gene end was trimmed by 4 bases and the J gene end by 2 bases; junction bases not matched to a gene: 13. The CDR3 protein is CASSSPPGDRAQETQYF. As DNA, the CDR3 is TGTGCCAGCAGTTCTCCCCCCGGGGACAGAGCTCAAGAGACCCAGTACTTC.

On this clonotype: Given a far larger clone just one base away, this is likely a sequencing read error. The chain uses TRBV6-4 and TRBJ2-2, with 7 positions matching TRBD2. V shed 5 bases and J 6 bases; nucleotides not matched to a gene: 6. The germline V gene encodes CDR1 MRHNA and CDR2 SNTAGT. The CDR3 sequence is 14 residues long. CDR3 DNA: TGTGCCAGCAGTTCTAACGGGAGGTCCGGGGAGCTGTTTTTT. This sequence encodes CASSSNGRSGELFF.

The chain couples TRBV7-2 to TRBJ1-4, with D possibly TRBD1 on 6 matching bases. The V gene's germline CDR1 is SGHTA and CDR2 FQGNSA. The CDR3 loop spans 15 amino acids. Trimming pared 1 base from V and 7 bases from J, leaving 13 bases between. This CDR3 reads CASSLDPARGEKLFF. The CDR3 DNA follows: TGTGCCAGCAGCTTAGATCCGGCCAGGGGTGAAAAACTGTTTTTT. The whole variable domain, filled in from reference TRBV7-2 and TRBJ1-4, reads GAGVSQSPSNKVTEKGKDVELRCDPISGHTALYWYRQSLGQGLEFLIYFQGNSAPDKSGLPSDRFSAERTGGSVSTLTIQRTQQEDSAVYLCASSLDPARGEKLFFGSGTQLSVL.

By share of the sample, this clonotype is medium-sized (0.01 to 0.1%). V usage is TRBV7-2 and J usage is TRBJ1-2; 8 bases agree with TRBD1. Germline V gene data show CDR1 as SGHTA and CDR2 as FQGNSA. The CDR3 covers 15 residues. V shed 3 bases and J 4 bases; nucleotides not matched to a gene: 7. Written as DNA, the CDR3 is TGTGCCAGCAGCTTGTCAGGGGGCACCGGCTATGGCTACACCTTC. It encodes CASSLSGGTGYGYTF.

This clonotype was observed a single time. It differs at one base from a far larger clone, so likely a read error. V gene TRBV10-1 combines with J gene TRBJ2-1, with 7 bases matching TRBD2. The ends lost 3 bases at V and 7 bases at J; junction bases unmatched: 12. CDR1 is WNHNN and CDR2 is SYGVQD in the germline V gene (reference sequence). The CDR3 consists of 16 residues. DNA for the CDR3: TGCGCCAGCAGTGACGTCTTATCGGGAGGTCGTAATGAGCAGTTCTTC. Protein product: CASSDVLSGGRNEQFF.

This clonotype is classed as medium-sized. The V gene is TRBV2, the J gene TRBJ2-1, with 11 bases identical to TRBD2. Germline CDR1 SNHLY, CDR2 FYNNEI. There are 15 residues in the CDR3. The J segment lost 4 bases and the V segment lost 7 bases, leaving 6 bases of the junction unmatched. The CDR3 protein is CASKTGTSGYNEQFF. The CDR3 region has the DNA TGTGCCAGCAAAACCGGGACTAGCGGTTACAATGAGCAGTTCTTC.